This T cell receptor (beta chain) was profiled in a study of blood T cells in healthy people across ages. Drawn from each donor were approximately 10 milliliters of peripheral blood. Germline lookup yields CDR1 DFQATT and CDR2 SNEGSKA (reference sequence). The ends lost 7 bases at V and 4 bases at J; junction bases unmatched: 6. The CDR3 has 12 amino acids. With a J-beta primer mix and a sample-barcoded 5' primer, a second PCR ran 7 to 11 cycles. Every molecule of cDNA carried a tag from a template-switch adaptor with 12 random nucleotides. Samples each returned at least 3 million CDR3-containing paired-end reads. TCRdb reprocessed the 5' RACE reads with MiXCR, giving one entry per CDR3 protein. This sample yields hundreds of thousands of distinct CDR3 sequences, of which more than 45% are seen a single time; 20% to 25% belongs to the top ten.

What was sequenced was blood. V and J are TRBV20-1 and TRBJ1-1; 7 positions match TRBD1. The clonotype originates from a man at least 80 years old in good health. The CDR3 DNA reads TGCAGTGTCGGGAACAGGGGCACTGAAGCTTTCTTT. Translating it yields CSVGNRGTEAFF.